Listed here are 22 T cell receptor beta chains from one sample, sequenced in a study of blood T cell repertoires in COVID-19. Here immunoSEQ multiplex PCR was the method, and the copy in TCRdb shows in-frame clones only, minus some. The sample yields 150,000 to 200,000 clones, 88% seen once. The source material was PBMCs or T cells enriched from blood (not recorded which). Source of these receptors: a woman between 18 and 30 years old who had recovered from COVID-19.

The J gene is TRBJ2-7, the V gene TRBV2, with D possibly TRBD2 on 6 matching bases. CDR1 and CDR2 (germline): SNHLY, FYNNEI. The length of the CDR3 is 15 residues. V lost 6 bases and J lost 2, with 17 bases in between. The CDR3 sequence is CASSTPRDSPYEQYF. In DNA form, the CDR3 reads TGTGCCAGCAGCACCCCCCGGGACTCCCCCTACGAGCAGTACTTC. The whole variable domain, filled in from reference TRBV2 and TRBJ2-7, reads EPEVTQTPSHQVTQMGQEVILRCVPISNHLYFYWYRQILGQKVEFLVSFYNNEISEKSEIFDDQFSVERPDGSNFTLKIRSTKLEDSAMYFCASSTPRDSPYEQYFGPGTRLTVT.

The chain links TRBV6-5 to TRBJ2-1, with 8 nucleotides matching TRBD2. This CDR3 has 14 amino acids. J lost 9 bases, V lost 7 bases, and 11 bases had no gene match. Germline CDR1 is MNHEY and CDR2 is SVGAGI. The CDR3 protein is CASTRAGDYGEQFF. CDR3 DNA sequence: TGTGCCAGCACCCGAGCGGGGGATTACGGTGAGCAGTTCTTC.

A few counts support this clone. The rearrangement uses TRBV6-5 and TRBJ1-1, with D perhaps TRBD1 (6 bases). Germline CDR1 MNHEY, CDR2 SVGAGI. This CDR3 has 14 residues. V shed 7 bases and J shed 4 bases, with 16 bases lying between them. In DNA form, the CDR3 reads TGTGCCAGCATCCGGGGAACAGGGACCACTGAAGCTTTCTTT. Encoded protein: CASIRGTGTTEAFF.

This chain joins TRBV14 and TRBJ2-1; maybe TRBD2 (5 bases). The germline V gene has CDR1 SGHDN and CDR2 FVKESK. This CDR3 is built from 13 residues. Between the trimmed V and J ends, which lost 4 bases and 7 bases, there was a span of 11 bases. This CDR3 reads CASSPLRGNEQFF. The CDR3 coding sequence is TGTGCCAGCAGCCCCTTGAGAGGGAATGAGCAGTTCTTC.

This clone was observed a handful of times. The chain joins TRBV15 to TRBJ2-3, with 7 bases fitting TRBD1. Germline trimming cut 0 bases from V and 4 bases from J; bases unmatched to any gene: 4. The germline CDR1 and CDR2 sequences are LNHNV and YYDKDF (reference sequence). The CDR3 is 15 amino acids. CDR3 loop: CATSREGGASDTQYF. The CDR3 region has the DNA TGTGCCACCAGCAGAGAAGGGGGCGCCTCAGATACGCAGTATTTT.

This sequence joins TRBV7-2 and TRBJ2-7; D might be TRBD2 (6 bases). This CDR3 has 15 residues. CDR1 is SGHTA and CDR2 is FQGNSA in the germline V gene. Deletions cut 5 bases from V and 1 base from J, with 15 bases between. The DNA of the CDR3 is TGTGCCAGCAGCGCCGGGACTGCTAATTCCTACGAGCAGTACTTC. Its translation is CASSAGTANSYEQYF.

The gene calls are TRBV27 and TRBJ1-1; TRBD1 matches at 7 bases. J lost 0 bases, V lost 6 bases, and 4 bases had no gene match. There are 14 residues in the CDR3. Germline lookup yields CDR1 MNHEY and CDR2 SMNVEV (reference sequence). The CDR3 sequence is CASSADRVNTEAFF. CDR3 nucleotides: TGTGCCAGCAGCGCAGACAGGGTGAACACTGAAGCTTTCTTT.

J is TRBJ1-5 and V is TRBV30; perhaps TRBD1 as D (5 bases). V shed 3 bases and J shed 0 bases, with 21 bases lying between them. Germline assignment: CDR1 GTSNPN and CDR2 SVGIG (reference sequence). The CDR3 spans 18 residues. The CDR3 DNA sequence: TGTGCCTGGAGAAAATACGACACGGGGGGGTTTAGCAATCAGCCCCAGCATTTT. Protein product: CAWRKYDTGGFSNQPQHF.

This chain connects TRBV10-1 to TRBJ2-4; TRBD2 matches 7 bases. V lost 3 bases and J lost 5; bases outside the gene matches: 7. CDR1 and CDR2 from the germline V gene are WNHNN and SYGVQD (reference sequence). This CDR3 spans 15 amino acids. The CDR3 DNA reads as TGCGCCAGCAGTGACTCAGCGGGAAGCCAAAACATTCAGTACTTC. Protein sequence: CASSDSAGSQNIQYF.

The CDR3, as DNA: TGCGCCAGCAGCCAAGACGACAATTCCTACAATGAGCAGTTCTTC. Amino acids: CASSQDDNSYNEQFF. V and J are TRBV4-3 and TRBJ2-1; D gene unclear. The CDR3 has 15 amino acids. The ends were cut back, 0 bases at V and 1 base at J, with 7 bases in the middle. CDR1 and CDR2 from the germline V gene are LGHNA and YSLEER.

The chain carries TRBV19 and TRBJ1-5; D unresolved. CDR1 is LNHDA, CDR2 SQIVND, per germline (reference sequence). V was cut by 3 bases and J by 0 bases, with 12 bases left in between. The CDR3 runs 16 residues. The CDR3 DNA reads TGTGCCAGTAGTATCGGAGGCACATATAGCAATCAGCCCCAGCATTTT. Protein product: CASSIGGTYSNQPQHF.

The genes are TRBV10-3 and TRBJ1-1, with 10 positions matching TRBD1. V lost 11 bases and J lost 1; bases outside the gene matches: 4. The CDR3 has 13 residues. Per the germline V gene, CDR1 is ENHRY and CDR2 is SYGVKD. The CDR3, as DNA: TGTGCCTCTCGGGACAGGGGGAACACTGAAGCTTTCTTT. The encoded protein is CASRDRGNTEAFF.

The chain uses TRBV5-4 and TRBJ2-7; the D is unclear. The CDR3 length is 17 residues. Looked up from germline, CDR1 is SGHNT and CDR2 is YYREEE (reference sequence). The ends were cut back, 1 base at V and 5 bases at J, with 22 bases in the middle. CDR3 DNA: TGTGCCAGCAGCTTGAAAGGCGGTGGAACGTCGGTGGACGAGCAGTACTTC. This encodes CASSLKGGGTSVDEQYF.

The V and J genes are TRBV23-1 and TRBJ1-5; tentative D call: TRBD1 (6 bases). TRBV23-1 is identified as an open reading frame with a role that is uncertain. V dropped 3 bases and J dropped 7 bases, with 10 bases sitting between them. This CDR3 is built from 13 residues. DNA for the CDR3: TGCGCCAGCAGTCAGATTAGGGGGCAGCCCCAGCATTTT. Translated: CASSQIRGQPQHF.

The rearrangement joins TRBV27 to TRBJ1-2, with 7 bases fitting TRBD1. This CDR3 region has 16 residues. Germline lookup yields CDR1 MNHEY and CDR2 SMNVEV (reference sequence). The ends lost 2 bases at V and 5 bases at J; junction bases unmatched: 11. The CDR3 region is CASSLKPGGVSYGYTF. The CDR3 nucleotides read TGTGCCAGCAGTTTAAAGCCAGGGGGAGTTTCGTATGGCTACACCTTC.

A note on this clone: Other DNA sequences from this sample encode an identical CDR3 as well. This CDR3 reads CSVEGQGYTDTQYF. The CDR3 DNA reads as TGCAGCGTTGAGGGACAGGGGTACACAGATACGCAGTATTTT. V is TRBV29-1 and J is TRBJ2-3, with 10 bases aligning to TRBD1. The CDR3 is 14 amino acids. Germline V gene data show CDR1 as SQVTM and CDR2 as ANQGSEA. The ends lost 3 bases at V and 2 bases at J; junction bases unmatched: 2.

The V and J genes are TRBV27 and TRBJ1-5; 9 nucleotides line up with TRBD1. In germline, CDR1 is MNHEY, CDR2 SMNVEV (reference sequence). The CDR3 sequence is 16 residues long. The V gene end was trimmed by 4 bases and the J gene end by 1 base; junction bases not matched to a gene: 5. In DNA, the CDR3 is TGTGCCAGCAGTTGGGGACAGGGTGGGAGCAATCAGCCCCAGCATTTT. Translation: CASSWGQGGSNQPQHF.

In DNA form, the CDR3 reads TGTGCCAGCAGCCCTCCCCCCTATGGCTACACCTTC. This codes for CASSPPPYGYTF. The chain employs TRBV7-9 and TRBJ1-2; D remains ambiguous. CDR3 size: 12 residues. Germline V gene lookup returns CDR1 SEHNR and CDR2 FQNEAQ (reference sequence). V lost 5 bases, J lost 4 bases, and 8 bases lay in between.

The gene calls are TRBV7-9 and TRBJ1-1, with TRBD1 matching over 7 bases. V gave up 4 bases and J gave up 0 bases; unmatched junction bases: 8. This CDR3 has 16 amino acids. Per the germline V gene, CDR1 is SEHNR and CDR2 is FQNEAQ (reference sequence). The CDR3 sequence is CASSSRGSSMNTEAFF. The CDR3, as DNA: TGTGCCAGCAGCTCCAGGGGGTCCAGCATGAACACTGAAGCTTTCTTT.

This rearrangement joins TRBV10-2 to TRBJ2-1; TRBD2 agrees at 7 bases. V lost 4 bases and J lost 7; bases outside the gene matches: 13. The CDR3 is made up of 16 amino acids. Germline CDR1 and CDR2: WSHSY and SAAADI. CDR3 bases: TGCGCCAGCAGTGGCCTAAGGGGAGGGATTGGTAATGAGCAGTTCTTC. This encodes CASSGLRGGIGNEQFF.

The gene calls are TRBV14 and TRBJ1-2, with a weak D call TRBD1 (5 bases). The CDR3 has 13 residues. V was pared by 4 bases and J by 8 bases, with 14 bases between. Germline V gene lookup returns CDR1 SGHDN and CDR2 FVKESK. In DNA, the CDR3 is TGTGCCAGCAGCCTCACGACAGCTATGGGCTACACCTTC. It yields the protein CASSLTTAMGYTF.

The chain carries TRBV5-4 and TRBJ1-1; D might be TRBD1 (6 bases). The CDR3 is 16 amino acids. Trimming took off 3 bases at V and 2 bases at J, with 17 bases between the two ends. Germline V lookup: CDR1 SGHNT, CDR2 YYREEE (reference sequence). This chain's CDR3 is CASSSPLRGGNTEAFF. CDR3 coding DNA: TGTGCCAGCAGCTCTCCCCTGAGGGGGGGTAACACTGAAGCTTTCTTT.